This T cell receptor beta chain was sequenced during a study of blood T cell repertoires in COVID-19. For the study at large: Sites across the United States, Italy and Spain contributed samples from acute and convalescent COVID-19. Nucleic acid was either cDNA or gDNA, and it came from T cells, B-cell-depleted T cells, or PBMCs.

Per the original data handling: By means of reference gene primer amplification, nucleated cell counts were estimated. Repertoires were generated with immunoSEQ multiplex PCR, while TCRdb's copy carries only in-frame clones and drops some. V and J calls and clone size come straight from that table; D and trimming were deduced from the DNA. The data contain some 65,000 clones, 88% of them singletons. J gave up 4 bases and V 5 bases, and 7 bases lay outside the gene matches. Germline V gene lookup returns CDR1 SGHTA and CDR2 FQGNSA. The CDR3 has 15 amino acids. Sequencing was performed on peripheral blood. This TCR was sampled from a woman older than 75 with active COVID-19. This chain joins TRBV7-2 and TRBJ2-7, with 11 positions matching TRBD2. The CDR3 spells CASSPRTSGFYEQYF. CDR3 in DNA: TGTGCCAGCAGCCCAAGGACTAGCGGGTTTTACGAGCAGTACTTC.